Below, 7 T cell receptor beta chains from the same sample are listed, as sequenced in a study of blood T cell repertoires in COVID-19. TCRdb's table, derived via immunoSEQ multiplex PCR, lists solely in-frame clones and lacks some. Here the sample spans about 100,000 clones, around nine tenths being singletons. The sample consisted of peripheral blood. The receptors here all came from a man between 65 and 79 years old with acute or convalescent COVID-19.

The V and J genes are TRBV9 and TRBJ2-2, with 7 bases fitting TRBD1. This CDR3 comprises 13 residues. Per germline, CDR1 SGDLS and CDR2 YYNGEE. The J segment lost 3 bases and the V segment lost 5 bases, leaving 1 base of the junction unmatched. CDR3 sequence reads: CASRDRDTGELFF. In DNA, the CDR3 is TGTGCCAGCAGAGACAGGGACACCGGGGAGCTGTTTTTT.

J is TRBJ1-1 and V is TRBV9; D is ambiguous. This CDR3 spans 14 amino acids. V shed 0 bases and J shed 1 base, with 7 bases lying between them. Germline V gene lookup returns CDR1 SGDLS and CDR2 YYNGEE. In DNA, the CDR3 is TGTGCCAGCAGCGTAGAGGTAGCGAACACTGAAGCTTTCTTT. Amino acids: CASSVEVANTEAFF.

V is TRBV4-1 and J is TRBJ1-1; D is uncertain. The CDR3 totals 14 residues. Germline V gene data show CDR1 as MGHRA and CDR2 as YSYEKL. Trimming left V 3 bases short and J 2 bases short, with 10 bases between. CDR3 region: CASSQGGFNTEAFF. As DNA, the CDR3 is TGCGCCAGCAGCCAGGGAGGTTTTAACACTGAAGCTTTCTTT.

This clone was recorded once. The J gene is TRBJ1-1, the V gene TRBV29-1; no clear D. The CDR3 has 14 amino acids. The V and J ends lost 6 bases and 1 base respectively, with 15 bases between them. Germline CDR1 SQVTM, CDR2 ANQGSEA. The CDR3 loop is CSVKLQYSNTEAFF. As DNA, the CDR3 is TGCAGCGTGAAGTTACAGTATTCGAACACTGAAGCTTTCTTT.

V is TRBV7-2 and J is TRBJ2-1; no clear D gene. V lost 2 bases and J 10 bases, leaving 9 bases between the germline ends. The germline gives CDR1 SGHTA, CDR2 FQGNSA. The CDR3 runs 12 residues. The CDR3, as DNA: TGTGCCAGCAGCTTAACCTACAGCGAGCAGTTCTTC. Protein sequence: CASSLTYSEQFF.

This chain uses TRBV5-1 with TRBJ1-3; D remains ambiguous. With 5 bases removed from V and 2 bases from J, the gap between germline ends came to 8 bases. Per the germline V gene, CDR1 is SGHRS and CDR2 is YFSETQ. The CDR3 is 13 residues long. CDR3 coding DNA: TGCGCCAGCAGGCTAGGCACTGGAAACACCATATATTTT. Translating it yields CASRLGTGNTIYF. Combining the CDR3 with reference TRBV5-1 and TRBJ1-3 gives the whole variable domain KAGVTQTPRYLIKTRGQQVTLSCSPISGHRSVSWYQQTPGQGLQFLFEYFSETQRNKGNFPGRFSGRQFSNSRSEMNVSTLELGDSALYLCASRLGTGNTIYFGEGSWLTVV.

This clone came up once. The chain couples TRBV15 to TRBJ1-1, with D possibly matching TRBD1 (6 bases). CDR1 is LNHNV, CDR2 YYDKDF, per germline (reference sequence). The CDR3 runs to 17 residues. Trimming cost V 3 bases and J 3 bases, with 20 bases left between them. The CDR3 sequence: CATSSLLGGARDTEAFF. In DNA, the CDR3 is TGTGCCACCAGCAGCCTTCTAGGGGGGGCGCGAGACACTGAAGCTTTCTTT. The whole variable domain, remainder taken from reference TRBV15 and TRBJ1-1, is DAMVIQNPRYQVTQFGKPVTLSCSQTLNHNVMYWYQQKSSQAPKLLFHYYDKDFNNEADTPDNFQSRRPNTSFCFLDIRSPGLGDTAMYLCATSSLLGGARDTEAFFGQGTRLTVV.